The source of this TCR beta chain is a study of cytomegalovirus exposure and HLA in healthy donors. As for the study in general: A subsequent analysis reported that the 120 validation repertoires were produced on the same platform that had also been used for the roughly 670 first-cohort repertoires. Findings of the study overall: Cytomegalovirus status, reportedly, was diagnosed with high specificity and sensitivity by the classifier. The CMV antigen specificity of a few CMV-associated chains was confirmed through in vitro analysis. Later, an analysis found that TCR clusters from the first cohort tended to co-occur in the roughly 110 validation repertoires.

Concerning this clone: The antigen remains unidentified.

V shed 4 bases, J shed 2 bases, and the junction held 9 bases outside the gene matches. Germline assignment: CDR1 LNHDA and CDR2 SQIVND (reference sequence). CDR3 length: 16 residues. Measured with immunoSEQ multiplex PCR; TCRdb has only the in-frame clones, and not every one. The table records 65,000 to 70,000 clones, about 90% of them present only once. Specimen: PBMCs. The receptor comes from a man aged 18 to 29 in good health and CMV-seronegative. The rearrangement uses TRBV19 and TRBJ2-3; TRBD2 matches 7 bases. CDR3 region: CASSRRSGIFTDTQYF. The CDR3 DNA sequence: TGTGCCAGTAGTAGAAGGAGCGGGATCTTCACAGATACGCAGTATTTT.